The sequence of this T cell receptor (beta chain) was determined in a study of blood T cell repertoires in COVID-19. CDR3 length equals 14 residues. V shed 1 base, J shed 8 bases, and the junction held 6 bases outside the gene matches. The germline CDR1 and CDR2 sequences are LGHDT and YNNKEL (reference sequence). Study processing details: The assay estimated nucleated cells by amplifying reference gene primers. The assay was immunoSEQ multiplex PCR, and TCRdb's table has in-frame clones only and misses some. V, J and clone size are taken as reported in that table, and D and trimming were inferred from the DNA itself. The repertoire holds 220,000 or so clones, about 90% seen once, with about 1% in the top ten. Study members were between about 18 and 95 years old and lived in some 22 US regions. Participants reported their clinical history, and cohort assignment relied on those reports.

Sample: PBMCs or T cells enriched from blood (not recorded which). This chain links TRBV3-1 (or the pseudogene TRBV3-2) with TRBJ1-2, with TRBD1 matching 8 bases. This receptor was taken from a man aged 45-60 years who had been exposed to COVID-19. The CDR3 sequence is CASSQVPQGEGYTF. CDR3 nucleotides: TGTGCCAGCAGCCAAGTACCACAGGGGGAAGGCTACACCTTC.